This passage covers 13 T cell receptor beta chains from one sample sequenced in a study of blood T cell repertoires in COVID-19. Produced via immunoSEQ multiplex PCR; TCRdb's table is partial and in-frame only. The sample records fewer than 30,000 clones, roughly 84% being singletons. What was sequenced was peripheral blood. Every receptor here comes from a man between 70 and 80 years old with active COVID-19.

The table lists this clone with a count of one. V and J are TRBV9 and TRBJ2-3, with 14 bases aligning to TRBD2. This CDR3 region has 17 residues. V shed 3 bases, J shed 2 bases, and the junction held 5 bases outside the gene matches. Germline V gene sequence: CDR1 SGDLS, CDR2 YYNGEE. CDR3 sequence (DNA): TGTGCCAGCAGCGGGGGGACTAGCGGGGGCCCCACAGATACGCAGTATTTT. This gives the protein CASSGGTSGGPTDTQYF.

The chain joins TRBV7-9 to TRBJ2-2; D unresolved. The V and J ends lost 0 bases and 6 bases respectively, with 11 bases between them. Germline V lookup: CDR1 SEHNR, CDR2 FQNEAQ (reference sequence). This CDR3 is built from 15 residues. CDR3 sequence (DNA): TGTGCCAGCAGCTTAGCCAAGACCGCGGCCGGGGAGCTGTTTTTT. Translating gives CASSLAKTAAGELFF.

Concerning this clone: As the CDR3 is not closed by the conserved phenylalanine or tryptophan, this likely results from a read error. It is unclear where the CDR3 begins or ends on the DNA, so no DNA is shown, and the CDR3 is as TCRdb lists it. The V and J genes are TRBV20-1 and TRBJ2-7; the D call TRBD2 from the table was never checked on the DNA. Germline V gives CDR1 DFQATT, CDR2 SNEGSKA (reference sequence). The CDR3 contains 12 residues when both ends are counted. The CDR3 protein is CSASPSSGGAGL.

This clone showed up just once. The genes are TRBV6-5 and TRBJ2-2; tentative D call: TRBD1 (6 bases). The CDR3 is made up of 15 amino acids. Deletions cut 6 bases from V and 0 bases from J, with 11 bases between. The V gene's germline CDR1 is MNHEY and CDR2 SVGAGI. The CDR3 coding sequence is TGTGCCAGCAGCAGACAGGACGCGAACACCGGGGAGCTGTTTTTT. Translating gives CASSRQDANTGELFF.

The chain combines TRBV2 with TRBJ2-2; no definite D call. The CDR3 runs 13 residues. The germline CDR1 and CDR2 sequences are SNHLY and FYNNEI. Trimming cost V 2 bases and J 8 bases, with 9 bases left between them. The chain's CDR3 is CASSETVPGELFF. The CDR3 nucleotides are TGTGCCAGCAGTGAAACAGTCCCAGGGGAGCTGTTTTTT.

This chain links TRBV5-6 with TRBJ1-4; 7 bases are shared with TRBD1. J gave up 3 bases and V 1 base, and 9 bases lay outside the gene matches. In germline, CDR1 is SGHDT, CDR2 YYEEEE. The length of the CDR3 is 17 residues. CDR3 bases: TGTGCCAGCAGCTTGAGGGTCCTGACAGGGTCTAATGAAAAACTGTTTTTT. Translation gives CASSLRVLTGSNEKLFF.

The chain has TRBV5-4 and TRBJ1-1; the D is unclear. CDR1 SGHNT and CDR2 YYREEE come from the germline V gene (reference sequence). The CDR3 has 13 residues. V lost 4 bases, J lost 1 base, and 8 bases lay in between. The CDR3 region has the DNA TGTGCCAGCAGCCGTCCCCCGAACACTGAAGCTTTCTTT. The encoded protein is CASSRPPNTEAFF.

The V call is TRBV6-1, the J call TRBJ2-2; D is possibly TRBD1 (5 bases). The CDR3 consists of 16 residues. Germline CDR1 MNHNS, CDR2 SASEGT. V was cut by 2 bases and J by 8 bases, with 18 bases left in between. The CDR3: CASSEKRVRVDGELFF. In DNA form, the CDR3 reads TGTGCCAGCAGTGAAAAACGGGTCAGGGTGGATGGGGAGCTGTTTTTT.

The chain recombines TRBV5-6 with TRBJ2-7, with 7 bases lining up with TRBD2. The germline CDR1 and CDR2 sequences are SGHDT and YYEEEE. The CDR3 runs to 14 residues. J gave up 5 bases and V 2 bases, and 7 bases lay outside the gene matches. The DNA for the CDR3 is TGTGCCAGCAGCTTTGTCGGTGGGGGGGACGAGCAGTACTTC. As protein: CASSFVGGGDEQYF.

This chain connects TRBV18 to TRBJ2-2, with 9 bases lining up with TRBD1. With V trimmed by 3 bases and J by 1 base, 3 bases remained unmatched. Germline CDR1 reads KGHSH; CDR2 reads LQKENI. CDR3 size: 16 residues. The CDR3 reads CASSPLTGGNTGELFF. The DNA for the CDR3 is TGTGCCAGCTCACCGTTGACAGGGGGGAACACCGGGGAGCTGTTTTTT.

The chain joins TRBV30 to TRBJ2-7; 7 nucleotides match TRBD2. The J segment lost 3 bases and the V segment lost 6 bases, leaving 14 bases of the junction unmatched. CDR1 GTSNPN and CDR2 SVGIG come from the germline V gene (reference sequence). The CDR3 totals 15 residues. Written as DNA, the CDR3 is TGTGCCTGCCGGTTGAAGCGGGGCGCCGGCTACGAGCAGTACTTC. Translation gives CACRLKRGAGYEQYF.

This clone was counted a few times. The chain recombines TRBV11-3 with TRBJ2-1; D is perhaps TRBD2 (6 bases). Germline V CDR1 and CDR2: SGHNT, YENEEA. V was cut by 5 bases and J by 0 bases, with 20 bases left in between. This CDR3 contains 18 residues. The CDR3 nucleotides read TGTGCCAGCAGCCCAAACCGGGCGGGGCCCCCCTCCTACAATGAGCAGTTCTTC. Translation: CASSPNRAGPPSYNEQFF.

The table lists this clone with a few counts. The chain employs TRBV19 and TRBJ1-2; 8 nucleotides match TRBD1. This CDR3 has 15 amino acids. Germline values: CDR1 LNHDA, CDR2 SQIVND (reference sequence). With 5 bases clipped from V and 4 bases from J, the junction kept 9 bases outside the gene matches. CDR3 protein: CASSDSGGRVYGYTF. The CDR3 DNA follows: TGTGCCAGTAGTGACTCAGGGGGCCGAGTCTATGGCTACACCTTC.